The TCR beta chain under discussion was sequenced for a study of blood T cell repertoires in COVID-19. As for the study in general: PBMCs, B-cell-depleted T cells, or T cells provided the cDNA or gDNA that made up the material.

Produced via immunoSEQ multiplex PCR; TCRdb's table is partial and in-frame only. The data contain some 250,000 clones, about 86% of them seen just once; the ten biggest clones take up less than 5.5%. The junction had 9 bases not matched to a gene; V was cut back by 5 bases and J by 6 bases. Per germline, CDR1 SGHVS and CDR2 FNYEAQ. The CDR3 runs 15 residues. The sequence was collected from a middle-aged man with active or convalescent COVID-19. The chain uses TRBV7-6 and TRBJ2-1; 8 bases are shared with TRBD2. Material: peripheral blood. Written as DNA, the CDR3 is TGTGCCAGCAGCCCCCTAGCGGGTGGGATCAATGAGCAGTTCTTC. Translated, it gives CASSPLAGGINEQFF.